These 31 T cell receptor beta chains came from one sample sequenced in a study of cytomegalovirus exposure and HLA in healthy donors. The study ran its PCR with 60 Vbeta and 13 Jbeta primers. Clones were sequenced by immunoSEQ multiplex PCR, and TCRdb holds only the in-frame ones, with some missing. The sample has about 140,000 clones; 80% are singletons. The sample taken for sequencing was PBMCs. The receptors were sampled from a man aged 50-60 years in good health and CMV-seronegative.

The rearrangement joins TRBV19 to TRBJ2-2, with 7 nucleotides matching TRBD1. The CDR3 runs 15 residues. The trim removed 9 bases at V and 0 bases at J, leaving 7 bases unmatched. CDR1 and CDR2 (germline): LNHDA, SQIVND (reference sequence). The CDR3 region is CASNSGTANTGELFF. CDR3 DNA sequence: TGTGCCAGCAATTCCGGGACAGCGAACACCGGGGAGCTGTTTTTT.

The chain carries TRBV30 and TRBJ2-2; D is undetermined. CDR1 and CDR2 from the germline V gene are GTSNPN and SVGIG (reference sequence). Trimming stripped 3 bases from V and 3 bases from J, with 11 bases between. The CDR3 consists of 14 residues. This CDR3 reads CAWSSLRDTGELFF. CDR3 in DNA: TGTGCCTGGAGCAGCCTTCGGGACACCGGGGAGCTGTTTTTT.

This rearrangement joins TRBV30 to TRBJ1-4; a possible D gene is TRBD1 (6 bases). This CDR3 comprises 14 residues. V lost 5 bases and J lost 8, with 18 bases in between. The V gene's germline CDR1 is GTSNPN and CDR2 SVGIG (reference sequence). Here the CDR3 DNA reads TGTGCCTGGTCCCTTTCAGGGGTAGGCGAAAAACTGTTTTTT. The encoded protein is CAWSLSGVGEKLFF. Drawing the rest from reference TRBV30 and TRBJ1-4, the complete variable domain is SQTIHQWPATLVQPVGSPLSLECTVEGTSNPNLYWYRQAAGRGLQLLFYSVGIGQISSEVPQNLSASRPQDRQFILSSKKLLLSDSGFYLCAWSLSGVGEKLFFGSGTQLSVL.

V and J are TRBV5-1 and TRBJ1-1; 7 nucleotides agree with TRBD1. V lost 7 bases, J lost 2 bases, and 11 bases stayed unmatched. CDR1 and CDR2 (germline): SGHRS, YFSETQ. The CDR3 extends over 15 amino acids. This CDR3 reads CASRESTGFNTEAFF. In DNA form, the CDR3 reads TGCGCCAGCCGCGAATCGACAGGGTTCAACACTGAAGCTTTCTTT.

CDR3 sequence: CASSSGQETEKLFF. Here the CDR3 DNA reads TGCGCCAGCAGCTCGGGACAGGAGACAGAAAAACTGTTTTTT. The chain recombines TRBV5-1 with TRBJ1-4; 8 nucleotides line up with TRBD1. The CDR3 contains 14 residues. Trimming at V came to 3 bases and at J to 8 bases, leaving 6 bases not matched to a gene. Germline CDR1 SGHRS, CDR2 YFSETQ.

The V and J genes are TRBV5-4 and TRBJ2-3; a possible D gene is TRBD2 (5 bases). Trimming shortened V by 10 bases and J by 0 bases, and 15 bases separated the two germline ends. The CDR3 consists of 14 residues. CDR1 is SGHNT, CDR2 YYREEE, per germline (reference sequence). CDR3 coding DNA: TGTGCCGAGAGAGCGGCCCCTAGCACAGATACGCAGTATTTT. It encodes CAERAAPSTDTQYF.

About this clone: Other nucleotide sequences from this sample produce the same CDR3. The CDR3 DNA follows: TGTGCCAGCAGCTTAGTCGGCGGGAACACTGAAGCTTTCTTT. Translated, it gives CASSLVGGNTEAFF. V is TRBV11-3 and J is TRBJ1-1; D remains unclear. V lost 1 base to trimming and J lost 1 base, with 7 bases between them. Germline lookup yields CDR1 SGHNT and CDR2 YENEEA. This CDR3 has 14 amino acids.

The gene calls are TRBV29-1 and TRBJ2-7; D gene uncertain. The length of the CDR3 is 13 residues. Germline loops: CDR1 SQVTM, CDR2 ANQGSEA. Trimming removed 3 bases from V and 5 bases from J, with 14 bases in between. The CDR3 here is CSVENRMRNEQYF. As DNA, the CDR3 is TGCAGCGTTGAGAATCGAATGAGGAACGAGCAGTACTTC.

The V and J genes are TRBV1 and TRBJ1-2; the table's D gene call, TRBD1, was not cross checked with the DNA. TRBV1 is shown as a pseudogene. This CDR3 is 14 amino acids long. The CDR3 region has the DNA TGCACCAGCAGCCAAGTTGCAGGGTTCGGAGGCTACACCTTC. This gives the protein CTSSQVAGFGGYTF.

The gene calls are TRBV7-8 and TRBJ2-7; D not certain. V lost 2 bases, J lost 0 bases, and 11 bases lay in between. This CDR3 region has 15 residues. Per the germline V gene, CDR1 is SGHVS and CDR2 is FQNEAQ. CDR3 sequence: CASSLMAVNSYEQYF. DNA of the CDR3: TGTGCCAGCAGCTTAATGGCAGTTAACTCCTACGAGCAGTACTTC.

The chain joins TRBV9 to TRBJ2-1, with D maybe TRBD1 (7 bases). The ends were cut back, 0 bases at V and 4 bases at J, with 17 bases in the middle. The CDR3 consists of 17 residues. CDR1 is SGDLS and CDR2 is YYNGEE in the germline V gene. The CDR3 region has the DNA TGTGCCAGCAGCGTAGGAGTCCCAGGGGGGTATTACAATGAGCAGTTCTTC. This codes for CASSVGVPGGYYNEQFF.

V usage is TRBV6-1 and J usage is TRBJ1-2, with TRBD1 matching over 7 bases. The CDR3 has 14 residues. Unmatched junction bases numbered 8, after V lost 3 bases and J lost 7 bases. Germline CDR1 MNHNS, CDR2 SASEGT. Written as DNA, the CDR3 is TGTGCCAGCAGTGAGAACCAGGGGGGACCTGGCTACACCTTC. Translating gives CASSENQGGPGYTF.

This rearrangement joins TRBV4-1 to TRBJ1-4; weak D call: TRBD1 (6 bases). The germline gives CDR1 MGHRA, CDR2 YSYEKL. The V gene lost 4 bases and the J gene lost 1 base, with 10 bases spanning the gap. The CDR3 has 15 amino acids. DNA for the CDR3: TGCGCCAGCAGCCGATGGGACAAAACTAATGAAAAACTGTTTTTT. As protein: CASSRWDKTNEKLFF.

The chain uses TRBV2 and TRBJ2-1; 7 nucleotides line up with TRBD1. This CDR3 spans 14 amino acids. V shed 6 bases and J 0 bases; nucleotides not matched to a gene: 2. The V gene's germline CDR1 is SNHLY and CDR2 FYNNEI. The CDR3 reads CASSRDSSYNEQFF. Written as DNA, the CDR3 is TGTGCCAGCAGCCGGGACAGCTCCTACAATGAGCAGTTCTTC.

The CDR3 DNA is TGTGCCAGTAGTCCAGGGACAGGGAACGTAGCCAAAAACATTCAGTACTTC. Translating it yields CASSPGTGNVAKNIQYF. V is TRBV19 and J is TRBJ2-4, with 9 bases identical to TRBD1. Germline CDR1 and CDR2: LNHDA and SQIVND (reference sequence). J lost 0 bases, V lost 5 bases, and 8 bases had no gene match. The CDR3 runs to 17 residues.

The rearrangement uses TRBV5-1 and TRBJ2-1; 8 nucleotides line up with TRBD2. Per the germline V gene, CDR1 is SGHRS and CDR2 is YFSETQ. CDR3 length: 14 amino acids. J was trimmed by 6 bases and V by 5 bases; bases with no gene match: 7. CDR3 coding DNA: TGCGCCAGCAGGACAGGACTAGCCCTCAATGAGCAGTTCTTC. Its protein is CASRTGLALNEQFF. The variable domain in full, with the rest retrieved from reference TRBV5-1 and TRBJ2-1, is KAGVTQTPRYLIKTRGQQVTLSCSPISGHRSVSWYQQTPGQGLQFLFEYFSETQRNKGNFPGRFSGRQFSNSRSEMNVSTLELGDSALYLCASRTGLALNEQFFGPGTRLTVL.

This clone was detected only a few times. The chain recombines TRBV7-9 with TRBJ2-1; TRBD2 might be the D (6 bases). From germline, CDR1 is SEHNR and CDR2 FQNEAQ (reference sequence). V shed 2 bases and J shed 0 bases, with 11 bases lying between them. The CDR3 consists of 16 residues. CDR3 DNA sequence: TGTGCCAGCAGCTTATTCGGCGGGGACTCCTACAATGAGCAGTTCTTC. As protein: CASSLFGGDSYNEQFF. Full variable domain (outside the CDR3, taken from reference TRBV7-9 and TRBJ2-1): DTGVSQNPRHKITKRGQNVTFRCDPISEHNRLYWYRQTLGQGPEFLTYFQNEAQLEKSRLLSDRFSAERPKGSFSTLEIQRTEQGDSAMYLCASSLFGGDSYNEQFFGPGTRLTVL.

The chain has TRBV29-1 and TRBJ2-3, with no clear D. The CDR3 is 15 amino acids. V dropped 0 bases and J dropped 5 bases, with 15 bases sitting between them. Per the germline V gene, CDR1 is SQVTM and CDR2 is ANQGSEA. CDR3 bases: TGCAGCGTTGAAGATTTGTGGTCAGGCAAAGATACGCAGTATTTT. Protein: CSVEDLWSGKDTQYF.

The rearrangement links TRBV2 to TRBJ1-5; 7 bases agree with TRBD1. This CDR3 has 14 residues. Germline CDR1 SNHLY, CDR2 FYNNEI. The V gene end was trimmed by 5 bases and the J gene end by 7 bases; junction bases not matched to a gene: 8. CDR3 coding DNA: TGTGCCAGCAGTTTAGACAGGGCAAGACAGCCCCAGCATTTT. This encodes CASSLDRARQPQHF.

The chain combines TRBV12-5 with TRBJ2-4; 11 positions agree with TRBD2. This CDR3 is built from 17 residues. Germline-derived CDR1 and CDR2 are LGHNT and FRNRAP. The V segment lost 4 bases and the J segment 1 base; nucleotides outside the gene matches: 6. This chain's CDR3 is CASGSTRLAGAKNIQYF. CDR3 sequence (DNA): TGTGCTAGTGGTTCCACCCGACTAGCGGGGGCCAAAAACATTCAGTACTTC.

The CDR3: CASSLFVAGASTDTQYF. Written as DNA, the CDR3 is TGCGCCAGCAGCTTGTTTGTGGCAGGGGCTAGCACAGATACGCAGTATTTT. The chain couples TRBV5-1 to TRBJ2-3, with D possibly TRBD1 on 6 matching bases. Looked up from germline, CDR1 is SGHRS and CDR2 is YFSETQ. The CDR3 contains 17 residues. Trimming cost V 1 base and J 0 bases, with 15 bases left between them.

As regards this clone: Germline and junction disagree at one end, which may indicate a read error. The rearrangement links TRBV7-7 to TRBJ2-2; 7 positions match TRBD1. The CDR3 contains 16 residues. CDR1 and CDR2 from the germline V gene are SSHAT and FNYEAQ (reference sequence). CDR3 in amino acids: CASSLTGTANTGELFF. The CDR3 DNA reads TGTGCTAGCAGCTTAACGGGGACAGCGAACACCGGGGAGCTGTTTTTT.

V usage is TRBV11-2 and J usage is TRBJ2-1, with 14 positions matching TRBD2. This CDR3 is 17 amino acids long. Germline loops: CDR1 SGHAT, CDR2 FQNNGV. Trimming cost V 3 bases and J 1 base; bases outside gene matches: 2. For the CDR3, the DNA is TGTGCCAGCAGCTTGGGACTAGCGGGAGTATCCTACAATGAGCAGTTCTTC. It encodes CASSLGLAGVSYNEQFF.

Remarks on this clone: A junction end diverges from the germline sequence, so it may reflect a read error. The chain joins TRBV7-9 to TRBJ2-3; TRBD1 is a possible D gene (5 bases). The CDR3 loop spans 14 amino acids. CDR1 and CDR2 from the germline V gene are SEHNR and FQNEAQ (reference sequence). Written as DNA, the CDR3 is TGTGCCAGCAGCTTAGGCAGCGAGACAGATATGCAGTATTTT. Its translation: CASSLGSETDMQYF.

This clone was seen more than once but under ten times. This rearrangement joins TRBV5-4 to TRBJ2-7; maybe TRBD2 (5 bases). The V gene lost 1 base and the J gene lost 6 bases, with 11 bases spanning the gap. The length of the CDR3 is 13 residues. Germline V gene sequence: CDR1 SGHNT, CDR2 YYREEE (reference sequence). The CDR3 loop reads CASSLSLEGEQYF. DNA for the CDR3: TGTGCCAGCAGCTTGTCCCTAGAGGGCGAGCAGTACTTC. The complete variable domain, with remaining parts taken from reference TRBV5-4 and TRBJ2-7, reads ETGVTQSPTHLIKTRGQQVTLRCSSQSGHNTVSWYQQALGQGPQFIFQYYREEENGRGNFPPRFSGLQFPNYSSELNVNALELDDSALYLCASSLSLEGEQYFGPGTRLTVT.

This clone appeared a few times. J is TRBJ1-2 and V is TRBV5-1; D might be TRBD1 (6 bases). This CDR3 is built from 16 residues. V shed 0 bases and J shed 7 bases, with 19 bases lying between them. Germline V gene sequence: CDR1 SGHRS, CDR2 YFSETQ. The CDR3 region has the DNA TGCGCCAGCAGCTTGGAAGGTCTCGCGGGGGCATCTGGCTACACCTTC. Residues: CASSLEGLAGASGYTF.

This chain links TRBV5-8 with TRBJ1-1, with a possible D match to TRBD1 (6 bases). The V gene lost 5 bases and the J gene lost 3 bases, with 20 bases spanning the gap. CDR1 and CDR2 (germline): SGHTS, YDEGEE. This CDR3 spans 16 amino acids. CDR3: CASRRWGGGKDTEAFF. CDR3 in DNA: TGTGCCAGCAGGCGGTGGGGGGGCGGAAAGGACACTGAAGCTTTCTTT. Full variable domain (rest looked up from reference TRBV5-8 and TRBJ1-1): EAGVTQSPTHLIKTRGQQATLRCSPISGHTSVYWYQQALGLGLQFLLWYDEGEERNRGNFPPRFSGRQFPNYSSELNVNALELEDSALYLCASRRWGGGKDTEAFFGQGTRLTVV.

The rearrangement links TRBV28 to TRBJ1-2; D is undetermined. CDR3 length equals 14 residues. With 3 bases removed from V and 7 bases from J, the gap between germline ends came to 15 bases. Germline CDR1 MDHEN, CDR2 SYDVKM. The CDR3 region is CASSFESALFGYTF. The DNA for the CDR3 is TGTGCCAGCAGTTTCGAGAGCGCTCTATTTGGCTACACCTTC.

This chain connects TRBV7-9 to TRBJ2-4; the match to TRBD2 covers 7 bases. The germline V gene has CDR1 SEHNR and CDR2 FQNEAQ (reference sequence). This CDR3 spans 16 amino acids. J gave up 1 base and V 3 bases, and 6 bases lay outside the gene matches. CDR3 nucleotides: TGTGCCAGCAGCTTTGAGGGAGGGGTTGCCAAAAACATTCAGTACTTC. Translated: CASSFEGGVAKNIQYF.

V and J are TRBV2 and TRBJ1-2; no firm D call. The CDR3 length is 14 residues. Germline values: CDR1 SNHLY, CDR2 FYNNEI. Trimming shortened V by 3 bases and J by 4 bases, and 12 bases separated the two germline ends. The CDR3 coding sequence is TGTGCCAGCAGTGATAGCGGGCGTAGCTATGGCTACACCTTC. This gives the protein CASSDSGRSYGYTF.

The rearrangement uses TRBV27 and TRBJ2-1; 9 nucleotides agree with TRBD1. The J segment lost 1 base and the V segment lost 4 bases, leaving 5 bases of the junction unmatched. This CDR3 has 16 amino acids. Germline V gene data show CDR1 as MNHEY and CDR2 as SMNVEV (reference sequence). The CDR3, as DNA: TGTGCCAGCAGTTCCCCAGGGACAGGGTCCTACAATGAGCAGTTCTTC. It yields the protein CASSSPGTGSYNEQFF.